Each of the 19 T cell receptor beta chains below was sequenced from the same sample in a study of PD-1 blockade in classical Hodgkin lymphoma. Every patient had relapsed following autologous stem cell transplantation, and cohorts differed in brentuximab vedotin exposure. Assay used: immunoSEQ multiplex PCR; TCRdb lists only in-frame clones, some missing. This table holds more than 10,000 clones, approximately 80% found once. The material was peripheral blood mononuclear cells (PBMCs), obtained before the second cycle of nivolumab. Every receptor here comes from a human donor with classical Hodgkin lymphoma.

This rearrangement joins TRBV27 to TRBJ2-2, with a possible D match to TRBD1 (6 bases). Germline CDR1 MNHEY, CDR2 SMNVEV (reference sequence). The V and J ends lost 10 bases and 0 bases respectively, with 12 bases between them. This CDR3 is 14 amino acids long. The CDR3 nucleotides read TGTGCCACCCAGACAGGAACGAACACCGGGGAGCTGTTTTTT. The encoded protein is CATQTGTNTGELFF.

This clone has a handful of counts. V gene TRBV29-1 combines with J gene TRBJ2-5; D tentatively fits TRBD1 or TRBD2 (7 bases each). CDR3 size: 15 residues. Per the germline V gene, CDR1 is SQVTM and CDR2 is ANQGSEA. V was pared by 0 bases and J by 5 bases, with 16 bases between. The CDR3 nucleotides are TGCAGCGTTGAAGAAGGCTACCAGGGGGGGGAGACCCAGTACTTC. It translates to CSVEEGYQGGETQYF.

The count of this clone is one. The chain recombines TRBV6-6 with TRBJ2-1, with D possibly matching TRBD1 (5 bases). From germline, CDR1 is MNHNY and CDR2 SVGAGI (reference sequence). The CDR3 loop spans 14 amino acids. V was clipped by 2 bases and J by 3 bases, with 8 bases between them. CDR3 in DNA: TGTGCCAGCAGTTACGACAGTAACTACAATGAGCAGTTCTTC. Translating gives CASSYDSNYNEQFF.

This clone was seen a few times. V and J are TRBV11-2 and TRBJ2-1; either TRBD1 or TRBD2 may fit D (5 bases each). This CDR3 has 16 amino acids. V lost 6 bases and J lost 0, with 15 bases in between. Germline CDR1 is SGHAT and CDR2 is FQNNGV. The CDR3, as DNA: TGTGCCAGCAGAGGGACGGGAAGCTACTCCTACAATGAGCAGTTCTTC. It is translated as CASRGTGSYSYNEQFF.

The rearrangement joins TRBV25-1 to TRBJ2-1; 8 bases agree with TRBD2. V shed 3 bases, J shed 8 bases, and the junction held 12 bases outside the gene matches. This CDR3 comprises 16 residues. In germline, CDR1 is MGHDK, CDR2 SYGVNS. For the CDR3, the DNA is TGTGCCAGCAGTGAGGGAAGCGGGAGATACGACGATGAGCAGTTCTTC. This gives the protein CASSEGSGRYDDEQFF.

The rearrangement uses TRBV4-1 and TRBJ1-1; D unresolved. This CDR3 has 16 residues. Germline V gene data show CDR1 as MGHRA and CDR2 as YSYEKL. Trimming removed 0 bases from V and 4 bases from J, with 15 bases in between. Here the CDR3 DNA reads TGCGCCAGCAGCCAAGAGGAGCAGTGGGTAGGCACTGAAGCTTTCTTT. Encoded protein: CASSQEEQWVGTEAFF.

The J gene is TRBJ2-1, the V gene TRBV9; possibly TRBD1 or TRBD2 for D (5 bases each). Trimming shortened V by 3 bases and J by 8 bases, and 15 bases separated the two germline ends. This CDR3 is built from 14 residues. Per germline, CDR1 SGDLS and CDR2 YYNGEE. The CDR3 coding sequence is TGTGCCAGCAGCGCAGGGACGCTGCCCCATGAGCAGTTCTTC. Translated, it gives CASSAGTLPHEQFF.

The chain's CDR3 is CASSHLRDTGVRTRTGELFF. The CDR3 DNA follows: TGTGCCAGCAGCCATTTAAGGGACACCGGGGTTAGGACTCGCACCGGGGAGCTGTTTTTT. The genes are TRBV14 and TRBJ2-2, with D maybe TRBD1 (6 bases). V gave up 3 bases and J gave up 4 bases, with 27 bases separating them. CDR3 length: 20 residues. Looked up from germline, CDR1 is SGHDN and CDR2 is FVKESK.

About this clone itself: A far bigger clonotype differs at one base, so this is likely a read error. The chain carries TRBV5-6 and TRBJ2-2; maybe TRBD2 (6 bases). This CDR3 has 18 amino acids. The V and J ends lost 0 bases and 1 base respectively, with 16 bases between them. Germline CDR1 reads SGHDT; CDR2 reads YYEEEE. The CDR3 coding sequence is TGTGCCAGCAGCTTGGTGTATGGCGGGAAAATGAACACCGGGGAGCTGTTTTTT. This codes for CASSLVYGGKMNTGELFF.

This clone showed up just a few times. The chain employs TRBV21-1 and TRBJ2-7; the DNA was not used to check the table's D call, TRBD2. TRBV21-1 is marked as a pseudogene. The CDR3 extends over 14 amino acids. The CDR3 sequence: CASFGTGGPYEQYF. In DNA, the CDR3 is TGTGCCAGCTTTGGGACCGGGGGACCCTACGAGCAGTACTTC.

A single count supports this clone. This chain joins TRBV2 and TRBJ2-7; tentative D call: TRBD2 (6 bases). Looked up from germline, CDR1 is SNHLY and CDR2 is FYNNEI. The CDR3 length is 16 residues. Trimming removed 4 bases at V and 2 bases at J, with 18 bases between. CDR3 loop: CASSGTGRRVPYEQYF. The CDR3 DNA is TGTGCCAGCAGTGGAACCGGCCGGAGGGTCCCCTACGAGCAGTACTTC.

CDR3 in amino acids: CASSEGIAAYEQYF. In DNA form, the CDR3 reads TGTGCCAGCAGTGAAGGGATAGCAGCCTACGAGCAGTACTTC. J is TRBJ2-7 and V is TRBV6-1; no clear D gene. In germline, CDR1 is MNHNS, CDR2 SASEGT. This CDR3 spans 14 amino acids. V was trimmed by 1 base and J by 2 bases, leaving 9 bases between them.

The gene calls are TRBV28 and TRBJ2-4; D gene unclear. Trimming left V 2 bases short and J 0 bases short, with 11 bases between. CDR1 is MDHEN, CDR2 SYDVKM, per germline. This CDR3 contains 16 residues. CDR3 sequence: CASSLLGILAKNIQYF. CDR3 bases: TGTGCCAGCAGTTTACTGGGAATTCTAGCCAAAAACATTCAGTACTTC. The complete variable domain, with remaining parts taken from reference TRBV28 and TRBJ2-4, reads DVKVTQSSRYLVKRTGEKVFLECVQDMDHENMFWYRQDPGLGLRLIYFSYDVKMKEKGDIPEGYSVSREKKERFSLILESASTNQTSMYLCASSLLGILAKNIQYFGAGTRLSVL.

The chain recombines TRBV10-2 with TRBJ2-2, with 7 bases matching TRBD2. The CDR3 extends over 14 amino acids. Germline CDR1 and CDR2: WSHSY and SAAADI. V lost 4 bases and J lost 6; bases outside the gene matches: 5. The chain's CDR3 is CASSATSLPGELFF. The CDR3 region has the DNA TGCGCCAGCAGTGCGACTAGCCTTCCCGGGGAGCTGTTTTTT.

V is TRBV7-9 and J is TRBJ2-5, with 8 bases lining up with TRBD1. Germline values: CDR1 SEHNR, CDR2 FQNEAQ (reference sequence). This CDR3 has 14 amino acids. V was pared by 1 base and J by 4 bases, with 2 bases of the junction left unmatched. CDR3 loop: CASSLVGTGETQYF. CDR3 DNA: TGTGCCAGCAGCTTAGTAGGGACAGGAGAGACCCAGTACTTC.

The rearrangement joins TRBV18 to TRBJ1-1, with TRBD1 as a possible D gene (6 bases). The length of the CDR3 is 13 residues. Deletions cut 2 bases from V and 8 bases from J, with 12 bases between. Germline assignment: CDR1 KGHSH and CDR2 LQKENI. The CDR3, as DNA: TGTGCCAGCTCACCATATCGGCAGGGGGAAGCTTTCTTT. Its translation is CASSPYRQGEAFF.

This sequence joins TRBV28 and TRBJ2-7, with 9 bases aligning to TRBD1. The germline V gene has CDR1 MDHEN and CDR2 SYDVKM. The CDR3 totals 16 residues. V was clipped by 5 bases and J by 6 bases; unmatched bases: 14. The DNA of the CDR3 is TGTGCCAGCAGTCCAACCGGTACAGGGGGCCAGGGCGAGCAGTACTTC. Amino acid sequence: CASSPTGTGGQGEQYF.

This clone was recorded once. The V and J genes are TRBV9 and TRBJ2-6; D is uncertain. Trimming removed 0 bases from V and 0 bases from J, with 4 bases in between. Germline V lookup: CDR1 SGDLS, CDR2 YYNGEE. The CDR3 is 15 residues long. The CDR3 DNA follows: TGTGCCAGCAGCGTAGTGGGCTCTGGGGCCAACGTCCTGACTTTC. This gives the protein CASSVVGSGANVLTF. Drawing the rest from reference TRBV9 and TRBJ2-6, the complete variable domain is DSGVTQTPKHLITATGQRVTLRCSPRSGDLSVYWYQQSLDQGLQFLIQYYNGEERAKGNILERFSAQQFPDLHSELNLSSLELGDSALYFCASSVVGSGANVLTFGAGSRLTVL.

CDR3 nucleotides: TGTGCCAGCAGCTCTCGGTTGAATCAGCCCCAGCATTTT. Translation: CASSSRLNQPQHF. The chain carries TRBV11-2 and TRBJ1-5; D gene uncertain. V was shortened by 4 bases and J by 4 bases, with 8 bases between the two germline ends. This CDR3 spans 13 amino acids. The germline V gene has CDR1 SGHAT and CDR2 FQNNGV. The full variable domain, completed using reference TRBV11-2 and TRBJ1-5, is EAGVAQSPRYKIIEKRQSVAFWCNPISGHATLYWYQQILGQGPKLLIQFQNNGVVDDSQLPKDRFSAERLKGVDSTLKIQPAKLEDSAVYLCASSSRLNQPQHFGDGTRLSIL.